The sequence of this TCR beta chain was determined in a study of T cell repertoires in cytomegalovirus infection. About the research overall: Both recently identified HLA-C-restricted and well-studied HLA-B-restricted CMV epitopes were used in the study. Indications of both CMV infection and matching HLA type were provided by public TCR beta signatures. Regarding the study as a whole: There were carriers of CMV plus the relevant HLA, and cumulative public TCR beta family frequency identified them. HLA-C-restricted CMV-specific TCR beta clonotypes were dominant in the ex vivo response.

Germline V lookup: CDR1 SGHTA, CDR2 FQGNSA. This CDR3 comprises 16 residues. J was trimmed by 4 bases and V by 1 base; bases with no gene match: 5. The sample holds a few counts of this clonotype. The antigen remains unidentified. Each CDR3 protein is one row after TCRdb ran MiXCR on the reads. The repertoire holds some 940,000 distinct CDR3 sequences, with under 40% as singletons. The sequencing used cultured CD8+ T cells from PBMCs, collected from culture after CMV antigen stimulation. The gene calls are TRBV7-2 and TRBJ2-1; 9 bases line up with TRBD2. The origin of this receptor is a human donor in good health (CMV status not recorded). Some clones in this sample may be carry-over from other donors' samples. This chain's CDR3 is CASSLDRLAGYNEQFF. The CDR3 nucleotides read TGTGCCAGCAGCTTAGATAGGCTAGCGGGATACAATGAGCAGTTCTTC.